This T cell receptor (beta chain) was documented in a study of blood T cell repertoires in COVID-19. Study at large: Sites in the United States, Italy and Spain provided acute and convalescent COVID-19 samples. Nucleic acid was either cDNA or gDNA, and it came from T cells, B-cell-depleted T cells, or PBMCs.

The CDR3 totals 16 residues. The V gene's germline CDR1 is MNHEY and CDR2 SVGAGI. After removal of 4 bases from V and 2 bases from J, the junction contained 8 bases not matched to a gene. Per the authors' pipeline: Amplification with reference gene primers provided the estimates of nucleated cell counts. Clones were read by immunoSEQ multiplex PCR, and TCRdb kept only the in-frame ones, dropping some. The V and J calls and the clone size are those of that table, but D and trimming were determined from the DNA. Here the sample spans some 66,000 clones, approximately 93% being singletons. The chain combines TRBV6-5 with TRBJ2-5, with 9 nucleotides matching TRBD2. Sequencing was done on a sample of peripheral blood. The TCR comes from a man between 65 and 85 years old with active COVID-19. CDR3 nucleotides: TGTGCCAGCAGTTGGGCAATGGCGGGGGGGCAAGAGACCCAGTACTTC. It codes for CASSWAMAGGQETQYF.